A selection of T cell receptor beta chains follows, all from one sample in a study of monozygotic twins with inflammatory bowel disease. TCRdb re-called the 5' RACE reads and shows each CDR3 protein once, DNA omitted. The sample has approximately 300,000 distinct CDR3 sequences. Sequencing input: blood. These receptor sequences come from a human donor with ulcerative colitis or Crohn's disease, or a healthy co-twin of an affected twin (not recorded which). Each CDR3 is given with its conserved first and last residue. The order of the fields is J gene, V gene, CDR3 protein.

J: TRBJ2-1
V: TRBV20-1
CDR3: CSARGSDYWSSYNEQFF

J: TRBJ2-3
V: TRBV7-2
CDR3: CASSPRHRDTDTQYF

J: TRBJ1-4
V: TRBV16
CDR3: CASSHFGWENEKLFF

J: TRBJ2-7
V: TRBV20-1
CDR3: CSARQTSKEQYF

J: TRBJ2-3
V: TRBV6-2/TRBV6-3
CDR3: CASSTTSGIDTQYF

J: TRBJ1-2
V: TRBV20-1
CDR3: CSATHAPTGNYGYTF

J: TRBJ2-1
V: TRBV5-6
CDR3: CASSPLAVLVGNEQFF

J: TRBJ2-5
V: TRBV4-3
CDR3: CASSQDTRTSGGGETQYF

J: TRBJ2-7
V: TRBV7-8
CDR3: CASSPTTTGYEQYF

J: TRBJ2-1
V: TRBV29-1
CDR3: CSVAGYSSYNEQFF

J: TRBJ2-3
V: TRBV7-2
CDR3: CASSLDRTITDTQYF

J: TRBJ2-3
V: TRBV2
CDR3: CASTGGLTDTQYF

J: TRBJ1-1
V: TRBV7-8
CDR3: CASSSGSTGNTEAFF

J: TRBJ2-5
V: TRBV12-3/TRBV12-4
CDR3: CASSLLGPRIQYF

J: TRBJ1-6
V: TRBV5-1
CDR3: CASRFPDLNSPLHF

J: TRBJ2-7
V: TRBV5-6
CDR3: CASSSTDRKSWYEQYF

J: TRBJ2-7
V: TRBV5-5
CDR3: CASSNRAHYEQYF

J: TRBJ1-1
V: TRBV5-1
CDR3: CASSLGDANTEAFF

J: TRBJ2-7
V: TRBV3-1
CDR3: CASRFASSYEQYF

J: TRBJ2-3
V: TRBV27
CDR3: CASSLYPVSTDTQYF

J: TRBJ1-3
V: TRBV29-1
CDR3: CSVAQGGGNTIYF

J: TRBJ1-6
V: TRBV20-1
CDR3: CSARDRDSRSSYNSPLHF

J: TRBJ2-3
V: TRBV5-1
CDR3: CASSRTSGEDTQYF

J: TRBJ2-2
V: TRBV7-8
CDR3: CASSLGVGGTGELFF